This T cell receptor beta chain was sequenced in a study of CD8+CD57+ T cells in acquired aplastic anemia. This clonotype has only a few counts. The use of genomic DNA as template underpinned the TCR beta VDJ and CDR3 profiling. TCRdb ran MiXCR on the reads and lists one entry per CDR3 protein. The data hold 450,000 to 550,000 distinct CDR3 sequences, with roughly 34% observed a single time. Sequencing was done on patients that had shown CD8+CD57+ cell expansion by flow cytometry. This CDR3 contains 13 residues. Trimming took off 3 bases at V and 6 bases at J, with 13 bases between the two ends. Germline loops: CDR1 DFQATT, CDR2 SNEGSKA (reference sequence).

The sample was sorted CD4+, CD8+, or CD8+CD57+ T cells (not recorded which) from PBMCs. This clonotype was obtained from a human donor with aplastic anemia. The chain is built from TRBV20-1 and TRBJ2-3, with D possibly matching TRBD1 (5 bases). The CDR3 loop is CSASGGARDTQYF. CDR3 in DNA: TGCAGTGCTAGTGGTGGGGCAAGGGATACGCAGTATTTT.